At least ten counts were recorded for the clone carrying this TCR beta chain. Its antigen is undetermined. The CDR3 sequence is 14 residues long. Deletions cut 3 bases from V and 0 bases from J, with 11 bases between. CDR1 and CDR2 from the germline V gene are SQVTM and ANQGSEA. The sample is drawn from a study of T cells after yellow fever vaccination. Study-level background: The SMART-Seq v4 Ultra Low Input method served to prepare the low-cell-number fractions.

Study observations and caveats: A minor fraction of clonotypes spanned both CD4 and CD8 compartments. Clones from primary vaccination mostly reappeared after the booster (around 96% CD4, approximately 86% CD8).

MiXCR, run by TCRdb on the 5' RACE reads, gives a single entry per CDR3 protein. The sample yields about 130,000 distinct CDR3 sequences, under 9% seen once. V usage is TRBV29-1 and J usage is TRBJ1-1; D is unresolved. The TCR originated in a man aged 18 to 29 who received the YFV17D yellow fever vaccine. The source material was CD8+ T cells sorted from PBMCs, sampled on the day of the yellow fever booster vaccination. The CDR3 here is CSVDGSGLNTEAFF. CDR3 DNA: TGCAGCGTTGACGGGTCAGGCCTGAACACTGAAGCTTTCTTT.